This T cell receptor (beta chain) was profiled in a study of glioma-infiltrating T cells after dendritic cell vaccination (dated by TCRdb to the mid-2010s). For context, the study as a whole: A cohort of 15 or so glioblastoma patients from Phase I and II dendritic cell vaccination trials was included, of whom 9 were newly diagnosed and 6 had recurrent disease. Between 2003 and 2012, patients were given autologous tumor lysate-pulsed dendritic cell vaccination. Survival after dendritic cell vaccination was correlated with TCR sequencing metrics, such as TIL content and the overlap between tumor and blood repertoires. Each patient got three intradermal injections of the dendritic cell vaccine, spaced at biweekly intervals, in the arm below the axilla. Deep sequencing of TCR beta CDR3 regions was used to quantify tumor-infiltrating lymphocyte content and compare tumor and blood repertoires in dendritic cell-vaccinated glioblastoma patients. The vaccine was prepared from monocyte-derived dendritic cells that were cultured for around 7 days with IL-4 and GM-CSF and then pulsed overnight with autologous tumor lysate.

From cysteine to phenylalanine, the CDR3 is 20 amino acids long. CDR3 DNA is the only sequence kept; it has 60 bases, read in frame from the first base. The table lists this clone with a count of one. The target of this receptor is not known. No much larger clone is present one base from it, and per-base qualities are unavailable. Summary of the overall study and its limitations: The three-group TCR overlap response model was characterized as speculative, and prospective validation of the model was stated to be required. Longer time to progression and overall survival after dendritic cell vaccination were predicted by higher estimated pretreatment TIL content. The cohort was small and heterogeneous, only a few patients had full blood and tumor sets, and even fewer had initial-recurrent tumor pairs. No direct relationship between TCR clonality and survival was found, suggesting that a diverse polyclonal response may matter.

This specimen's time point label, interpreted: after dendritic cell vaccination, including at tumor progression/relapse. Patients were selected on the basis of adequate residual fresh-frozen tumor tissue and more than two years of available survival data. Although molecular status otherwise differed among the glioblastoma patients, no patient had an isocitrate dehydrogenase mutation. PBMC were collected before vaccination, two weeks after the third vaccination, and at tumor progression if progression occurred. Genomic DNA was extracted with the Qiagen DNeasy Blood extraction Kit. Using the immunoSEQ assay, TCRB CDR3 regions were amplified from approximately 1.9 micrograms of genomic DNA, or from all available DNA when less than that was on hand. The multiplex PCR relied on 60 forward primers for TCR V beta segments and 13 reverse primers for J beta segments. To estimate reads per starting template, synthetic control templates were spiked into each sample at limiting dilution. Sequencing produced 87 bp reads on the Illumina HiSeq System. The source study handled its data this way. PCR and sequencing errors were removed by a nearest neighbor algorithm that merged closely related sequences. TCR overlap was measured as the percentage of unique tumor TCR beta sequences that were also present in the peripheral blood of the same patient. Here the immuneACCESS table is served through TCRdb, limited to in-frame sequences with V and J called. Missing clones are a known gap in these copies; in checked studies unresolved V genes cover under half, and the rest lacks a known reason. V and J calls and clone size follow that table, whereas D and trimming were derived from the DNA. The sample includes around 60,000 clones, with about 89% observed a single time. The ten biggest clones cover around a tenth of the sample.

This TCR derives from a human donor with glioblastoma. The sample here was blood, taken after dendritic cell vaccination. This sequence uses TRBV21-1 and TRBJ2-5; TRBD2 reflects the table's D call only, with no check against the DNA. TRBV21-1 is termed a pseudogene. The CDR3 is CASSKESGTSGKTYQETQYF. The DNA sequence is given as TGTGCCAGCAGCAAAGAATCCGGGACTAGCGGGAAAACGTACCAAGAGACCCAGTACTTC.